The 27 T cell receptor beta chains listed next were all sequenced from one sample in a study of T-cell reconstitution after alpha-beta-depleted transplantation in children. A TCRbeta library incorporating unique molecular identifiers was prepared. Using its own MiXCR run on the PCR reads, TCRdb lists one record per CDR3 protein. The sample gives 700,000 to 950,000 distinct CDR3 sequences, approximately 15% of which show up once; roughly 5% is in the top ten. Specimen: PBMCs, mostly from graft donor cells, collected 360 days after TCRalphabeta/CD19-depleted stem cell transplant. These receptors were collected from a male patient between 5 and 17 years old who had a stem cell transplant for acute lymphoblastic leukemia, so the T cells may come from the graft donor.

This clonotype was found a few times. This chain joins TRBV12-3 or TRBV12-4 and TRBJ2-5; 9 bases fit TRBD2. CDR3 length equals 16 residues. The ends lost 0 bases at V and 7 bases at J; junction bases unmatched: 9. In DNA form, the CDR3 reads TGTGCCAGCAGTTTAGCCCTAAGCGGCGGGAGGGGGACCCAGTACTTC. Translating it yields CASSLALSGGRGTQYF.

This chain uses TRBV9 with TRBJ2-3; D is ambiguous. V was cut by 0 bases and J by 1 base, with 9 bases left in between. Looked up from germline, CDR1 is SGDLS and CDR2 is YYNGEE. The CDR3 contains 15 residues. CDR3 amino acids: CASSVAGARTDTQYF. Here the CDR3 DNA reads TGTGCCAGCAGCGTAGCGGGTGCACGCACAGATACGCAGTATTTT.

A few counts support this clonotype. The V call is TRBV11-2, the J call TRBJ2-2; maybe TRBD2 (5 bases). This CDR3 has 15 amino acids. The V and J ends lost 1 base and 4 bases respectively, with 10 bases between them. The germline gives CDR1 SGHAT, CDR2 FQNNGV. The CDR3: CASSLAGSPTGELFF. CDR3 sequence (DNA): TGTGCCAGCAGCTTAGCGGGGAGCCCCACCGGGGAGCTGTTTTTT. Based on the CDR3 plus reference TRBV11-2 and TRBJ2-2, the full variable domain is EAGVAQSPRYKIIEKRQSVAFWCNPISGHATLYWYQQILGQGPKLLIQFQNNGVVDDSQLPKDRFSAERLKGVDSTLKIQPAKLEDSAVYLCASSLAGSPTGELFFGEGSRLTVL.

The sample holds a few counts of this clonotype. The junction and the germline gene differ at one end; a read error may be behind it. The rearrangement uses TRBV29-1 and TRBJ2-5, with 8 nucleotides matching TRBD2. CDR1 is SQVTM, CDR2 ANQGSEA, per germline. The CDR3 covers 13 residues. The CDR3 DNA reads TGCAGCGTTGAAGACAGTCCCGGGACTAGGTGGATCTTC. Translating gives CSVEDSPGTRWIF.

This chain connects TRBV4-2 to TRBJ2-4; D remains ambiguous. V was clipped by 4 bases and J by 1 base, with 20 bases between them. This CDR3 has 18 residues. Germline-derived CDR1 and CDR2 are LGHNA and YNFKEQ. CDR3: CASSRELSPKAAKNIQYF. The CDR3 DNA reads as TGTGCCAGCAGCCGCGAGCTATCTCCGAAGGCGGCCAAAAACATTCAGTACTTC.

The chain carries TRBV5-1 and TRBJ2-3; possible D gene TRBD1, 6 bases. Trimming left V 0 bases short and J 2 bases short, with 13 bases between. Germline V gene lookup returns CDR1 SGHRS and CDR2 YFSETQ. CDR3 size: 16 residues. The CDR3 reads CASSLATGPDTDTQYF. In DNA, the CDR3 is TGCGCCAGCAGCTTGGCGACAGGCCCTGACACAGATACGCAGTATTTT.

This clonotype has a handful of counts. V is TRBV19 and J is TRBJ1-1, with 7 bases identical to TRBD1. The ends lost 5 bases at V and 7 bases at J; junction bases unmatched: 4. CDR1 is LNHDA and CDR2 is SQIVND in the germline V gene (reference sequence). This CDR3 is built from 12 residues. The DNA of the CDR3 is TGTGCCAGTAGTGCCGGGACAGATGAAGCTTTCTTT. It yields the protein CASSAGTDEAFF.

J is TRBJ1-6 and V is TRBV12-3 or TRBV12-4; the D is unclear. The CDR3 is made up of 14 amino acids. V lost 0 bases, J lost 9 bases, and 9 bases lay in between. The CDR3 is CASSLAPASSPLHF. The CDR3 coding sequence is TGTGCCAGCAGTTTAGCTCCCGCGAGTTCACCCCTCCACTTT.

This clonotype has ten or more counts. The chain joins TRBV12-3 or TRBV12-4 to TRBJ1-2; no clear D. This CDR3 has 12 residues. Trimming cost V 4 bases and J 4 bases, with 7 bases left between them. This CDR3 reads CASSSHSYGYTF. The CDR3 DNA reads as TGTGCCAGCAGTTCACACAGCTATGGCTACACCTTC.

This clonotype occurred a few times. The gene calls are TRBV20-1 and TRBJ2-4; D call uncertain. CDR3 length: 10 residues. Germline V lookup: CDR1 DFQATT, CDR2 SNEGSKA (reference sequence). The CDR3 here is CSADKNIQYF. The CDR3 DNA reads TGCAGCGCGGACAAAAACATTCAGTACTTC.

The table lists this clonotype with a count of one. This rearrangement joins TRBV7-9 to TRBJ2-7, with D maybe TRBD2 (5 bases). Germline V gene lookup returns CDR1 SEHNR and CDR2 FQNEAQ (reference sequence). Trimming removed 8 bases from V and 6 bases from J, with 14 bases in between. The CDR3 spans 12 residues. CDR3 region: CASGGPPSEQYF. The DNA of the CDR3 is TGTGCCAGCGGAGGACCCCCCTCCGAGCAGTACTTC.

V and J are TRBV20-1 and TRBJ2-7; D possibly corresponds to TRBD2 (6 bases). The CDR3 totals 15 residues. V was shortened by 0 bases and J by 6 bases, with 18 bases between the two germline ends. Germline V CDR1 and CDR2: DFQATT, SNEGSKA (reference sequence). The CDR3 DNA reads TGCAGTGCTAGAGAGGGTGGGAGGCTTGTAGGCGAGCAGTACTTC. This encodes CSAREGGRLVGEQYF.

This clonotype was detected a few times. This chain connects TRBV5-1 to TRBJ2-7; tentatively, D is TRBD1 (5 bases). The CDR3 loop spans 13 amino acids. V lost 3 bases and J 5 bases, leaving 12 bases between the germline ends. In germline, CDR1 is SGHRS, CDR2 YFSETQ. CDR3 in DNA: TGCGCCAGCAGCTCGAGCCCAGGGAACGAGCAGTACTTC. Amino acid sequence: CASSSSPGNEQYF.

The chain is built from TRBV27 and TRBJ1-1; 7 bases are shared with TRBD1. From germline, CDR1 is MNHEY and CDR2 SMNVEV (reference sequence). Unmatched junction bases numbered 10, after V lost 7 bases and J lost 5 bases. CDR3 size: 14 residues. The DNA for the CDR3 is TGTGCCAGCACCCAGGGGGGAGGACAAACTGAAGCTTTCTTT. This codes for CASTQGGGQTEAFF.

This clonotype was observed a few times. An end of the junction differs from the germline gene, which may be a read error. This chain connects TRBV5-1 to TRBJ2-1; 8 bases are shared with TRBD1. Germline V lookup: CDR1 SGHRS, CDR2 YFSETQ. CDR3 length equals 12 residues. Here the CDR3 DNA reads TGCGCCAGCAGCCTTACAGGGGGTCCAATGGTCTTC. Encoded protein: CASSLTGGPMVF. The entire variable domain, with the rest obtained from reference TRBV5-1 and TRBJ2-1, is as follows: KAGVTQTPRYLIKTRGQQVTLSCSPISGHRSVSWYQQTPGQGLQFLFEYFSETQRNKGNFPGRFSGRQFSNSRSEMNVSTLELGDSALYLCASSLTGGPMVFGPGTRLTVL.

A few counts support this clonotype. This rearrangement joins TRBV12-3 or TRBV12-4 to TRBJ2-3, with unresolved D. This CDR3 comprises 16 residues. V was cut by 5 bases and J by 1 base, with 16 bases left in between. In nucleotides, the CDR3 is TGTGCCAGCAGTGAACCCAGGTTATCTCGCACAGATACGCAGTATTTT. It encodes CASSEPRLSRTDTQYF.

The chain recombines TRBV7-2 with TRBJ2-6, with 9 positions matching TRBD2. The CDR3 has 14 amino acids. Germline V lookup: CDR1 SGHTA, CDR2 FQGNSA. V was clipped by 5 bases and J by 13 bases; unmatched bases: 9. CDR3 coding DNA: TGTGCCAGCAGCCAGGACCGACTAGCGGTGGTCCTGACTTTC. It specifies CASSQDRLAVVLTF.

The chain carries TRBV10-3 and TRBJ1-2; 12 bases agree with TRBD1. The CDR3 runs 13 residues. J was trimmed by 11 bases and V by 6 bases; bases with no gene match: 7. From germline, CDR1 is ENHRY and CDR2 SYGVKD. The CDR3 sequence: CAIRGTGGSSYTF. For the CDR3, the DNA is TGTGCCATCAGGGGGACAGGGGGCTCAAGTTACACCTTC.

At least ten counts were recorded for this clonotype. The J gene is TRBJ2-5, the V gene TRBV28; D is uncertain. CDR3 length equals 13 residues. Germline values: CDR1 MDHEN, CDR2 SYDVKM. The V and J ends lost 6 bases and 1 base respectively, with 9 bases between them. Here the CDR3 reads CASSLQLQETQYF. The CDR3, as DNA: TGTGCCAGCAGCCTACAACTCCAAGAGACCCAGTACTTC.

The chain joins TRBV5-1 to TRBJ2-1, with 7 nucleotides matching TRBD2. CDR1 and CDR2 (germline): SGHRS, YFSETQ. The V segment lost 3 bases and the J segment 6 bases; nucleotides outside the gene matches: 6. The length of the CDR3 is 14 residues. DNA of the CDR3: TGCGCCAGCAGCTCCGGGACTACGGTCAATGAGCAGTTCTTC. Amino acid sequence: CASSSGTTVNEQFF.

This clonotype was observed many times. The chain uses TRBV15 and TRBJ1-1, with no clear D. The CDR3 is 16 amino acids. The germline V gene encodes CDR1 LNHNV and CDR2 YYDKDF (reference sequence). V was pared by 0 bases and J by 3 bases, with 14 bases between. DNA of the CDR3: TGTGCCACCAGCAGAGAAAAAGGGAGGGCGGACACTGAAGCTTTCTTT. Amino acid sequence: CATSREKGRADTEAFF. Complete variable domain (other parts from reference TRBV15 and TRBJ1-1): DAMVIQNPRYQVTQFGKPVTLSCSQTLNHNVMYWYQQKSSQAPKLLFHYYDKDFNNEADTPDNFQSRRPNTSFCFLDIRSPGLGDTAMYLCATSREKGRADTEAFFGQGTRLTVV.

The chain recombines TRBV3-1 with TRBJ2-2; 9 bases are shared with TRBD2. From germline, CDR1 is LGHDT and CDR2 YNNKEL (reference sequence). The CDR3 is 15 residues long. Trimming cost V 7 bases and J 2 bases; bases outside gene matches: 5. The CDR3 protein is CASTLAGVNTGELFF. The CDR3 DNA is TGTGCCAGCACCTTAGCGGGAGTCAACACCGGGGAGCTGTTTTTT. The full variable domain, its missing parts supplied by reference TRBV3-1 and TRBJ2-2, is DTAVSQTPKYLVTQMGNDKSIKCEQNLGHDTMYWYKQDSKKFLKIMFSYNNKELIINETVPNRFSPKSPDKAHLNLHINSLELGDSAVYFCASTLAGVNTGELFFGEGSRLTVL.

The chain recombines TRBV27 with TRBJ2-2; a possible D gene is TRBD2 (5 bases). Germline CDR1 MNHEY, CDR2 SMNVEV (reference sequence). CDR3 length equals 17 residues. Trimming shortened V by 4 bases and J by 3 bases, and 18 bases separated the two germline ends. The CDR3 DNA reads TGTGCCAGCAGTTACTCGGCCACTAGGGTCTACACCGGGGAGCTGTTTTTT. Protein product: CASSYSATRVYTGELFF.

The V and J genes are TRBV27 and TRBJ1-5, with a weak D call TRBD1 (5 bases). Trimming removed 3 bases from V and 2 bases from J, with 11 bases in between. Germline CDR1 reads MNHEY; CDR2 reads SMNVEV (reference sequence). CDR3 length: 15 residues. CDR3 residues: CASSFGTRGNQPQHF. In nucleotides, the CDR3 is TGTGCCAGCAGTTTCGGGACCCGGGGCAATCAGCCCCAGCATTTT.

This clonotype has more than one count but fewer than ten. The chain couples TRBV4-1 to TRBJ2-3, with 9 bases that match TRBD2. CDR3 length equals 18 residues. The germline V gene encodes CDR1 MGHRA and CDR2 YSYEKL. Losses at the gene ends were 0 bases for V and 2 bases for J; bases not matched to a gene: 9. The chain's CDR3 is CASSQDFWASGTTDTQYF. For the CDR3, the DNA is TGCGCCAGCAGCCAAGATTTCTGGGCTAGCGGGACCACAGATACGCAGTATTTT.

This clonotype showed up just a few times. The chain is built from TRBV6-1 and TRBJ1-1, with 7 nucleotides matching TRBD1. The CDR3 is made up of 15 amino acids. Germline CDR1 reads MNHNS; CDR2 reads SASEGT. The trim removed 4 bases at V and 2 bases at J, leaving 7 bases unmatched. The CDR3 sequence: CASSVWTGLNTEAFF. Here the CDR3 DNA reads TGTGCCAGCAGTGTTTGGACAGGACTAAACACTGAAGCTTTCTTT.

In its sample, this clonotype was seen many times. The chain links TRBV5-5 to TRBJ2-7, with D perhaps TRBD1 or TRBD2 (6 bases each). V lost 4 bases to trimming and J lost 1 base, with 15 bases between them. Germline CDR1 SGHKS, CDR2 YYEKEE (reference sequence). The length of the CDR3 is 15 residues. Written as DNA, the CDR3 is TGTGCCAGCAGCCAGGGCGGGACAATGTCCTACGAGCAGTACTTC. Protein product: CASSQGGTMSYEQYF. Using reference TRBV5-5 and TRBJ2-7 for the parts outside the CDR3, the full variable domain is DAGVTQSPTHLIKTRGQQVTLRCSPISGHKSVSWYQQVLGQGPQFIFQYYEKEERGRGNFPDRFSARQFPNYSSELNVNALLLGDSALYLCASSQGGTMSYEQYFGPGTRLTVT.